This T cell receptor beta chain was obtained from a study of persistence of HIV-infected CD4 T cells. Study background: Up to about 200 mL blood was drawn at multiple time points; a couple of donors had single-time leukapheresis.

Stimulation used about 10 ug/mL lysate from CMV-infected fibroblasts. Memory cells lacking CD40L and CD69 with high CD45RO were sorted. Trimming took 2 bases from V and 4 from J, leaving 6 bases between them. This CDR3 has 13 residues. Looked up from germline, CDR1 is KGHSH and CDR2 is LQKENI. Study-wide results and caveats: Compared with CD3/CD28-stimulated cells, CMV- and Gag-responding cells showed lower TCRbeta richness. Degenerate expanded CDR3beta sequences were enriched among CMV- and Gag-responding cells.

Sequencing used immunoSEQ version 4 in survey mode. This table comes from immunoSEQ multiplex PCR, and its TCRdb copy is limited to in-frame clones, with some not included. The sample lists tens of thousands of clones; roughly 75% were seen once. A remark on this clone: Its antigen is unknown.

Sequenced here: CD4+ T cells sorted from PBMCs after approximately 19-hour stimulation, sampled from a patient who received antiretroviral therapy. The sequence was obtained from an adult woman with HIV who was CMV-seropositive. The V gene is TRBV18, the J gene TRBJ1-3, with D hard to call. CDR3 sequence (DNA): TGTGCCAGCTCACCAACAAGGGGAAACACCATATATTTT. Translation gives CASSPTRGNTIYF.